This T cell receptor beta chain emerged from a study of control samples from healthy donors and cancer patients. The CDR3 spans 14 residues. Germline loops: CDR1 MNHEY, CDR2 SVGAGI. Trimming shortened V by 8 bases and J by 0 bases, and 11 bases separated the two germline ends. Here immunoSEQ multiplex PCR was the method, and the copy in TCRdb shows in-frame clones only, minus some. The repertoire holds just over 90,000 clones, with about 85% as singletons. What was sequenced was blood. This receptor was obtained from a woman aged 50 to 60 in good health. This chain uses TRBV6-5 with TRBJ1-3, with D perhaps matching TRBD1 (5 bases). The CDR3 reads CASLGADSGNTIYF. The CDR3, as DNA: TGTGCCAGCCTCGGGGCCGACTCTGGAAACACCATATATTTT.